Shown below are 3 T cell receptor beta chains from a single sample sequenced in a study of Ad26.COV2.S vaccination and SARS-CoV-2 variants. Treatment defined: 15 to 20 received Ad26.COV2.S at low or high dose, single or two shots; roughly 5 received placebo; per-sample allocation not given. Day 63 after the first vaccine or placebo injection was the time point for sampling. Using immunoSEQ multiplex PCR, the repertoire was profiled, and TCRdb retains in-frame clones only, with some absent. Altogether about 350,000 clones are present, about nine tenths being singletons, with the ten largest covering 6.4%. Here the sequenced sample was peripheral blood, taken in a trial of Ad26.COV2.S vaccine versus placebo. Receptors were obtained from a person aged 18 to 59 who received the Ad26.COV2.S COVID-19 vaccine or a placebo.

The V call is TRBV10-3, the J call TRBJ1-5; D remains unclear. The V gene lost 2 bases and the J gene lost 4 bases, with 6 bases spanning the gap. The CDR3 contains 13 residues. Germline V lookup: CDR1 ENHRY, CDR2 SYGVKD. CDR3 in amino acids: CAISENPNQPQHF. The CDR3 nucleotides are TGTGCCATCAGTGAGAACCCAAATCAGCCCCAGCATTTT.

V gene TRBV10-3 combines with J gene TRBJ1-2; TRBD1 agrees at 11 bases. CDR3 length: 12 amino acids. Germline V gene lookup returns CDR1 ENHRY and CDR2 SYGVKD. V lost 11 bases, J lost 8 bases, and 7 bases stayed unmatched. The chain's CDR3 is CAFGQGAGGYTF. The CDR3 DNA reads as TGTGCCTTCGGACAGGGGGCTGGAGGCTACACCTTC.

This chain links TRBV5-1 with TRBJ2-2; D remains ambiguous. Germline loops: CDR1 SGHRS, CDR2 YFSETQ. This CDR3 spans 13 amino acids. Trimming took off 0 bases at V and 4 bases at J, with 4 bases between the two ends. In DNA form, the CDR3 reads TGCGCCAGCAGCTTGGATTTCACCGGGGAGCTGTTTTTT. Its translation: CASSLDFTGELFF.